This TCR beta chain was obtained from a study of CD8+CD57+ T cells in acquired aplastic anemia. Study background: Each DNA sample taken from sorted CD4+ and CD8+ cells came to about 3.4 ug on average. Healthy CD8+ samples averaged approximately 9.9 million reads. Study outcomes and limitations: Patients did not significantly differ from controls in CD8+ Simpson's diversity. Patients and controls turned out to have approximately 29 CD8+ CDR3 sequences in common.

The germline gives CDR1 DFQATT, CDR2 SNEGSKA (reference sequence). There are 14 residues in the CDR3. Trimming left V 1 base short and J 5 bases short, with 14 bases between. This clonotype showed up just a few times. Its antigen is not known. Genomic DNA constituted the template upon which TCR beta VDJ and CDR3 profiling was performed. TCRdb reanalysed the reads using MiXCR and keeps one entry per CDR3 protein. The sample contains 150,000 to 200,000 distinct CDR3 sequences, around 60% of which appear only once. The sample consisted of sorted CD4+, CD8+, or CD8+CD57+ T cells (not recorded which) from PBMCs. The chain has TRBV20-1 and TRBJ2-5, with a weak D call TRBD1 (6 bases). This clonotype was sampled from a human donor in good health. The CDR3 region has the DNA TGCAGTGCTAGAGTGGCAGGGGATGGGGAGACCCAGTACTTC. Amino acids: CSARVAGDGETQYF.